The next 15 T cell receptor beta chains were all read from a single sample in a study of a mutant IDH1 vaccine in newly diagnosed glioma. Noted time point: week 11, during vaccination. Vaccination used 300 ug of mutant IDH1 20-mer peptide per dose, with topical imiquimod. Profiling relied on immunoSEQ multiplex PCR, and the TCRdb table lists in-frame clones only, not all of them. The table lists fewer than 35,000 clones, 90% of them singletons. These TCRs' antigens remain unknown. The specimen comprised PBMCs, sampled from a glioma patient whose treatment included an IDH1 peptide vaccine. The source is a man younger than 35 with glioma.

V and J are TRBV5-5 and TRBJ1-2, with D uncertain. Germline CDR1 and CDR2: SGHKS and YYEKEE (reference sequence). V lost 5 bases and J 4 bases, leaving 18 bases between the germline ends. This CDR3 has 15 residues. CDR3 DNA sequence: TGTGCCAGCAGTCCTCTCCTAGAAAGCTTCTATGGCTACACCTTC. This codes for CASSPLLESFYGYTF. Full variable domain (missing parts from reference TRBV5-5 and TRBJ1-2): DAGVTQSPTHLIKTRGQQVTLRCSPISGHKSVSWYQQVLGQGPQFIFQYYEKEERGRGNFPDRFSARQFPNYSSELNVNALLLGDSALYLCASSPLLESFYGYTFGSGTRLTVV.

The V and J genes are TRBV4-3 and TRBJ1-3, with 9 positions matching TRBD1. The CDR3 sequence is 16 residues long. The germline V gene encodes CDR1 LGHNA and CDR2 YSLEER. The J segment lost 4 bases and the V segment lost 4 bases, leaving 8 bases of the junction unmatched. The CDR3 here is CASSLSTGGDGNTIYF. For the CDR3, the DNA is TGCGCCAGCAGCCTGAGTACAGGGGGCGACGGAAACACCATATATTTT.

V is TRBV19 and J is TRBJ2-2, with D possibly TRBD1 on 6 matching bases. V was pared by 7 bases and J by 8 bases, with 14 bases between. Germline CDR1 LNHDA, CDR2 SQIVND (reference sequence). CDR3 length: 13 amino acids. CDR3 nucleotide sequence: TGTGCCAGTATGCAGGGGCGGTCAGGGGAGCTGTTTTTT. Amino acids: CASMQGRSGELFF.

The V and J genes are TRBV7-2 and TRBJ2-7; tentatively, D is TRBD1 or TRBD2 (6 bases each). The CDR3 totals 15 residues. The ends were cut back, 1 base at V and 6 bases at J, with 16 bases in the middle. The germline CDR1 and CDR2 sequences are SGHTA and FQGNSA. CDR3: CASSLGGTGAIEQYF. The DNA for the CDR3 is TGTGCCAGCAGCTTAGGGGGGACGGGGGCAATCGAGCAGTACTTC.

V is TRBV14 and J is TRBJ1-1; possibly TRBD1 for D (6 bases). The CDR3 has 17 residues. Germline V gene data show CDR1 as SGHDN and CDR2 as FVKESK. Deletions cut 0 bases from V and 0 bases from J, with 14 bases between. The CDR3 reads CASSQDRGGRLNTEAFF. The CDR3 coding sequence is TGTGCCAGCAGCCAAGATAGAGGGGGACGGCTGAACACTGAAGCTTTCTTT.

The V gene is TRBV6-1, the J gene TRBJ2-6, with no clear D. The CDR3 totals 15 residues. V lost 3 bases, J lost 0 bases, and 6 bases lay in between. Germline CDR1 reads MNHNS; CDR2 reads SASEGT. CDR3 coding DNA: TGTGCCAGCAGTGATGCGCCCTCTGGGGCCAACGTCCTGACTTTC. Its translation is CASSDAPSGANVLTF.

This chain connects TRBV19 to TRBJ1-5; D gene ambiguous. Per germline, CDR1 LNHDA and CDR2 SQIVND (reference sequence). This CDR3 contains 16 residues. Deletions cut 4 bases from V and 1 base from J, with 14 bases between. Here the CDR3 reads CASSTVLKGSNQPQHF. The CDR3 region has the DNA TGTGCCAGTAGTACCGTCTTGAAGGGCAGCAATCAGCCCCAGCATTTT.

This chain links TRBV7-6 with TRBJ1-4, with D possibly TRBD1 on 6 matching bases. The CDR3 runs 16 residues. The V and J ends lost 1 base and 8 bases respectively, with 17 bases between them. Germline loops: CDR1 SGHVS, CDR2 FNYEAQ. CDR3 in amino acids: CASSLVGGGGEEKLFF. The CDR3 DNA sequence: TGTGCCAGCAGCTTAGTTGGAGGGGGGGGTGAAGAAAAACTGTTTTTT.

The rearrangement links TRBV5-1 to TRBJ1-1; 8 bases map to TRBD1. Germline V CDR1 and CDR2: SGHRS, YFSETQ. The length of the CDR3 is 12 residues. V lost 4 bases, J lost 11 bases, and 7 bases stayed unmatched. In nucleotides, the CDR3 is TGCGCCAGCAGCGATCGGGACAGGAAGGCTTTCTTT. Residues: CASSDRDRKAFF.

V is TRBV4-3 and J is TRBJ2-7; D possibly corresponds to TRBD1 (6 bases). V dropped 0 bases and J dropped 4 bases, with 16 bases sitting between them. Germline V CDR1 and CDR2: LGHNA, YSLEER. The CDR3 is 16 residues long. The chain's CDR3 is CASSQERAGEFYEQYF. DNA of the CDR3: TGCGCCAGCAGCCAAGAGAGGGCAGGGGAGTTTTACGAGCAGTACTTC.

The genes are TRBV7-2 and TRBJ2-7, with D perhaps being TRBD1 or TRBD2 (6 bases each). Germline CDR1 is SGHTA and CDR2 is FQGNSA. Trimming shortened V by 5 bases and J by 2 bases, and 13 bases separated the two germline ends. The CDR3 is made up of 14 amino acids. The CDR3 is CASSIHGGPYEQYF. In nucleotides, the CDR3 is TGTGCCAGCAGCATCCACGGGGGCCCCTACGAGCAGTACTTC.

This sequence joins TRBV30 and TRBJ2-1; D remains unclear. Trimming pared 1 base from V and 6 bases from J, leaving 4 bases between. The CDR3 has 11 amino acids. Germline values: CDR1 GTSNPN, CDR2 SVGIG (reference sequence). CDR3 protein: CAWSGGNEQFF. CDR3 in DNA: TGTGCCTGGAGTGGGGGCAATGAGCAGTTCTTC.

Only one count was recorded for this clone. The genes are TRBV2 and TRBJ1-1; D is unresolved. Germline CDR1 SNHLY, CDR2 FYNNEI. V was cut by 8 bases and J by 5 bases, with 15 bases left in between. CDR3 length: 13 residues. CDR3 in DNA: TGTGCCAGCGGAAGGGAGGGTTATACTGAAGCTTTCTTT. Translating gives CASGREGYTEAFF.

This chain connects TRBV5-6 to TRBJ1-2; maybe TRBD1 (5 bases). Trimming removed 3 bases from V and 6 bases from J, with 9 bases in between. The CDR3 runs 12 residues. Germline V gene data show CDR1 as SGHDT and CDR2 as YYEEEE. The CDR3 DNA sequence: TGTGCCAGCAGCTGGGACGGGAATGGCTACACCTTC. This gives the protein CASSWDGNGYTF. Full variable domain (outside the CDR3, taken from reference TRBV5-6 and TRBJ1-2): DAGVTQSPTHLIKTRGQQVTLRCSPKSGHDTVSWYQQALGQGPQFIFQYYEEEERQRGNFPDRFSGHQFPNYSSELNVNALLLGDSALYLCASSWDGNGYTFGSGTRLTVV.

The chain has TRBV10-3 and TRBJ2-5; unclear D gene. The germline CDR1 and CDR2 sequences are ENHRY and SYGVKD. Deletions cut 2 bases from V and 7 bases from J, with 14 bases between. The CDR3 consists of 14 residues. The CDR3 sequence is CAISENPDLGTQYF. The CDR3 nucleotides read TGTGCCATCAGTGAGAATCCCGATCTGGGGACCCAGTACTTC.